This is a list of T cell receptor beta chains from one sample in a study of shared clonotypes between healthy human individuals. The data were produced by immunoSEQ multiplex PCR, yet TCRdb's version contains in-frame clones alone and is incomplete. The table includes hundreds of thousands of clones, over 70% detected once. Input material: memory CD4+ T cells sorted from blood. Receptors originate from a man aged 30 to 39 in good health. The CDR3 runs from the conserved cysteine through the conserved F or W. The D gene is left open where the match is weak. Some rows mark clone size as missing; the rest say once, few, many or name a class of expanded clone.

d_call: TRBD1
v_call: TRBV19
j_call: TRBJ1-2
clone_size: NA
cdr3_aa: CASSITGQLVYGYTF
cdr3_nt: TGTGCCAGTAGTATAACGGGACAGCTAGTATATGGCTACACCTTC

d_call: NA
v_call: TRBV5-4
j_call: TRBJ2-5
clone_size: NA
cdr3_aa: CASSLERVAQETQYF
cdr3_nt: TGTGCCAGCAGCTTGGAAAGGGTAGCCCAAGAGACCCAGTACTTC

d_call: NA
v_call: TRBV21-1
j_call: TRBJ1-5
clone_size: NA
cdr3_aa: CASRGGQELSNQPQHF
cdr3_nt: TGTGCCAGCCGCGGAGGGCAGGAGCTTAGCAATCAGCCCCAGCATTTT

d_call: TRBD2
v_call: TRBV7-2
j_call: TRBJ2-1
clone_size: NA
cdr3_aa: CASSLVGSSGGNEQFF
cdr3_nt: TGTGCCAGCAGCTTAGTAGGGTCCAGCGGGGGCAATGAGCAGTTCTTC

d_call: NA
v_call: TRBV18
j_call: TRBJ1-1
clone_size: few
cdr3_aa: CASSPPSGKGREAFF
cdr3_nt: TGTGCCAGCTCACCACCGTCAGGGAAAGGGAGAGAAGCTTTCTTT

d_call: TRBD1
v_call: TRBV9
j_call: TRBJ1-1
clone_size: NA
cdr3_aa: CASSVAGQGMNTEAFF
cdr3_nt: TGTGCCAGCAGCGTAGCTGGACAGGGGATGAACACTGAAGCTTTCTTT

d_call: NA
v_call: TRBV18
j_call: TRBJ2-5
clone_size: once
cdr3_aa: CASSLEETQYF
cdr3_nt: TGTGCCAGCTCACTCGAAGAGACCCAGTACTTC

d_call: TRBD1
v_call: TRBV6-5
j_call: TRBJ1-4
clone_size: NA
cdr3_aa: CASRPGGRDEKLFF
cdr3_nt: TGTGCCAGCCGACCAGGGGGCAGAGACGAAAAACTGTTTTTT

d_call: TRBD2
v_call: TRBV5-4
j_call: TRBJ2-2
clone_size: NA
cdr3_aa: CASSYGLAGNGELFF
cdr3_nt: TGTGCCAGCAGCTACGGACTAGCGGGGAACGGGGAGCTGTTTTTT

d_call: NA
v_call: TRBV5-1
j_call: TRBJ2-7
clone_size: NA
cdr3_aa: CASSLVAGQAYEQYF
cdr3_nt: TGCGCCAGCAGCTTGGTGGCGGGGCAGGCCTACGAGCAGTACTTC

d_call: NA
v_call: TRBV6-1
j_call: TRBJ1-2
clone_size: few
cdr3_aa: CASSEVRGIYGYTF
cdr3_nt: TGTGCCAGCAGTGAAGTTAGAGGGATCTATGGCTACACCTTC

d_call: NA
v_call: TRBV7-2
j_call: TRBJ1-2
clone_size: NA
cdr3_aa: CASSKSQDGPGGYTF
cdr3_nt: TGTGCCAGCAGCAAAAGCCAGGACGGCCCAGGGGGCTACACCTTC

d_call: TRBD1
v_call: TRBV6-6
j_call: TRBJ1-3
clone_size: NA
cdr3_aa: CASSGDRVETGNTIYF
cdr3_nt: TGTGCCAGCAGTGGGGACAGGGTGGAAACTGGAAACACCATATATTTT

d_call: NA
v_call: TRBV25-1
j_call: TRBJ2-1
clone_size: few
cdr3_aa: CASSDLGDRPQFF
cdr3_nt: TGTGCCAGCAGTGACCTGGGCGACAGGCCTCAATTCTTC

d_call: NA
v_call: TRBV28
j_call: TRBJ1-1
clone_size: few
cdr3_aa: CASSSWDTRDTEAFF
cdr3_nt: TGTGCCAGCAGTTCTTGGGACACCAGGGACACTGAAGCTTTCTTT

d_call: NA
v_call: TRBV15
j_call: TRBJ2-1
clone_size: NA
cdr3_aa: CATSRDVRGGDEQFF
cdr3_nt: TGTGCCACCAGCAGAGATGTAAGAGGAGGGGATGAGCAGTTCTTC

d_call: TRBD1
v_call: TRBV5-1
j_call: TRBJ1-5
clone_size: NA
cdr3_aa: CASSFGTGGSDQPQHF
cdr3_nt: TGCGCCAGCAGCTTTGGGACAGGGGGATCCGATCAGCCCCAGCATTTT

d_call: NA
v_call: TRBV27
j_call: TRBJ2-2
clone_size: many
cdr3_aa: CASKLLPGTGELFF
cdr3_nt: TGTGCCAGTAAATTATTGCCGGGTACCGGGGAGCTGTTTTTT

d_call: NA
v_call: TRBV6-1
j_call: TRBJ1-1
clone_size: NA
cdr3_aa: CASSEMGRVGNTEAFF
cdr3_nt: TGTGCCAGCAGTGAAATGGGGCGAGTAGGGAACACTGAAGCTTTCTTT

d_call: NA
v_call: TRBV27
j_call: TRBJ2-4
clone_size: NA
cdr3_aa: CASTTSGGHIQYF
cdr3_nt: TGTGCCAGCACCACTAGTGGAGGTCACATTCAGTACTTC

d_call: NA
v_call: TRBV5-4
j_call: TRBJ2-7
clone_size: once
cdr3_aa: CASSWDSSDEQYF
cdr3_nt: TGTGCCAGCAGCTGGGATTCTAGCGACGAGCAGTACTTC

d_call: TRBD1
v_call: TRBV18
j_call: TRBJ2-7
clone_size: NA
cdr3_aa: CASSESGTGLYEQYF
cdr3_nt: TGTGCCAGCTCAGAATCCGGGACAGGACTCTACGAGCAGTACTTC

d_call: NA
v_call: TRBV7-2
j_call: TRBJ2-5
clone_size: NA
cdr3_aa: CASSLAGRETQYF
cdr3_nt: TGTGCCAGCAGCTTAGCCGGACGTGAGACCCAGTACTTC

d_call: NA
v_call: TRBV7-3
j_call: TRBJ2-1
clone_size: NA
cdr3_aa: CASSSRIFEQFF
cdr3_nt: TGTGCCAGCAGCTCCCGTATTTTTGAGCAGTTCTTC

d_call: TRBD2
v_call: TRBV14
j_call: TRBJ2-3
clone_size: NA
cdr3_aa: CASSRTSGMTDTQYF
cdr3_nt: TGTGCCAGCAGCAGGACTAGCGGGATGACAGATACGCAGTATTTT

d_call: NA
v_call: TRBV19
j_call: TRBJ2-1
clone_size: NA
cdr3_aa: CASRLGQGSGGRSTRNEQFF
cdr3_nt: TGTGCCAGTAGACTTGGACAGGGGAGCGGCGGGAGGTCGACTCGGAATGAGCAGTTCTTC

d_call: TRBD2
v_call: TRBV19
j_call: TRBJ2-1
clone_size: NA
cdr3_aa: CATSSGRGNEQFF
cdr3_nt: TGTGCCACCTCTAGCGGGAGGGGAAATGAGCAGTTCTTC

d_call: NA
v_call: TRBV7-2
j_call: TRBJ2-2
clone_size: once
cdr3_aa: CATLTTLGGNTGELFF
cdr3_nt: TGTGCCACCCTGACAACTCTAGGGGGGAACACCGGGGAGCTGTTTTTT